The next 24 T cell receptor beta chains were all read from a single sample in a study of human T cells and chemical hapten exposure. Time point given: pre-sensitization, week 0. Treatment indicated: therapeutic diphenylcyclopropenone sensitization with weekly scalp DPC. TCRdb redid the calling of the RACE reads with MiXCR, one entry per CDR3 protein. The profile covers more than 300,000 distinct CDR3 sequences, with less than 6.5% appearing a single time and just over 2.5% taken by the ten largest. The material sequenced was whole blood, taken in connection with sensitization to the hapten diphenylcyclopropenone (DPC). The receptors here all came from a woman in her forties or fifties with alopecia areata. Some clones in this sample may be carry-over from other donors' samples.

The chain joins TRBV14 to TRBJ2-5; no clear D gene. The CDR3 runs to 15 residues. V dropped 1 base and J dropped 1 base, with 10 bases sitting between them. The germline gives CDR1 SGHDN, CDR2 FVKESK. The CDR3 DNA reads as TGTGCCAGCAGCCAAGGAACAATCGGCCAAGAGACCCAGTACTTC. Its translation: CASSQGTIGQETQYF.

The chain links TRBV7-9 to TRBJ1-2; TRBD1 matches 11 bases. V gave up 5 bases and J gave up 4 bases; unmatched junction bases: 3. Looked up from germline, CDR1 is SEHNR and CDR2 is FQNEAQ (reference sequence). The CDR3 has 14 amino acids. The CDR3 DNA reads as TGTGCCAGCAGCACAGGACAGGGGGCCTATGGCTACACCTTC. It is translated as CASSTGQGAYGYTF.

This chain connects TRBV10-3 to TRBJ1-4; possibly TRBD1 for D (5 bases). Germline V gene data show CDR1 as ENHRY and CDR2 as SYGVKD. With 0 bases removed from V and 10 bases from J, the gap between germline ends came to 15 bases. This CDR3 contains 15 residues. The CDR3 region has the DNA TGTGCCATCAGTGAGTCGGAGACAGTAAAGGGAAAACTGTTTTTT. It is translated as CAISESETVKGKLFF.

In DNA form, the CDR3 reads TGTGCCAGCAGCTTAGAAGGCCCCTCTGGCGAGCAGTACTTC. Translation: CASSLEGPSGEQYF. The gene calls are TRBV7-6 and TRBJ2-7; D remains unclear. The germline V and J ends were trimmed by 1 base and 6 bases, with 13 bases remaining between them. The CDR3 loop spans 14 amino acids. Germline-derived CDR1 and CDR2 are SGHVS and FNYEAQ.

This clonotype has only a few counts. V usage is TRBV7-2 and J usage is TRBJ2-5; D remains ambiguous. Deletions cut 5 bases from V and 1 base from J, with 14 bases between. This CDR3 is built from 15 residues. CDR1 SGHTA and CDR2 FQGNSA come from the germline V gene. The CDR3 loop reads CASSISRDFQETQYF. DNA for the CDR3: TGTGCCAGCAGCATTTCCAGAGACTTCCAAGAGACCCAGTACTTC. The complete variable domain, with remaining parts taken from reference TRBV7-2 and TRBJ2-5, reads GAGVSQSPSNKVTEKGKDVELRCDPISGHTALYWYRQSLGQGLEFLIYFQGNSAPDKSGLPSDRFSAERTGGSVSTLTIQRTQQEDSAVYLCASSISRDFQETQYFGPGTRLLVL.

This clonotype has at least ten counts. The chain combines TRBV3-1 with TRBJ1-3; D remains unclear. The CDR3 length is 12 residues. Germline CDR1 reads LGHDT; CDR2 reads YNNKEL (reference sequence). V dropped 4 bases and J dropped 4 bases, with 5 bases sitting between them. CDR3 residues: CASSPEGNTIYF. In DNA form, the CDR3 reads TGTGCCAGCAGCCCTGAAGGAAACACCATATATTTT.

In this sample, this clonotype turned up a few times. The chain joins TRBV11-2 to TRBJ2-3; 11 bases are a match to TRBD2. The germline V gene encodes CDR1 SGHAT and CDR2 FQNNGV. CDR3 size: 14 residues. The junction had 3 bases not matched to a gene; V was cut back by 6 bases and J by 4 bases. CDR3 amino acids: CASRTSGSADTQYF. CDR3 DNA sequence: TGTGCCAGCAGAACTAGCGGGAGCGCAGATACGCAGTATTTT.

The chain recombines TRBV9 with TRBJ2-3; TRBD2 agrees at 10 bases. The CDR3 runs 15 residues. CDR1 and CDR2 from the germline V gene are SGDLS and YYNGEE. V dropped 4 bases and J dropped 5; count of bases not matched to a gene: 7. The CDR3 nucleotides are TGTGCCAGCAGCCCTAGCGGGAGAGGAGGAGATACGCAGTATTTT. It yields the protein CASSPSGRGGDTQYF.

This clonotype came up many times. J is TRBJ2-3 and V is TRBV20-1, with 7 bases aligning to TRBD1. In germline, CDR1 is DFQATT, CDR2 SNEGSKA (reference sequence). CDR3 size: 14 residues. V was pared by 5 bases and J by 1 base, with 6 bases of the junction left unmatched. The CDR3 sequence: CSALDRVGTDTQYF. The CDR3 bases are TGCAGTGCTCTCGACAGGGTAGGCACAGATACGCAGTATTTT.

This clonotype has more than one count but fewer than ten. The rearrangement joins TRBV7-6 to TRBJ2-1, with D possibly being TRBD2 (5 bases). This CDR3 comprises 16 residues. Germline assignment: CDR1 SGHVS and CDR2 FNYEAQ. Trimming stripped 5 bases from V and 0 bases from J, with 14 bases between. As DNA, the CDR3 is TGTGCCAGCAGCGTCAGTAGCGAGAGCTCCTACAATGAGCAGTTCTTC. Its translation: CASSVSSESSYNEQFF.

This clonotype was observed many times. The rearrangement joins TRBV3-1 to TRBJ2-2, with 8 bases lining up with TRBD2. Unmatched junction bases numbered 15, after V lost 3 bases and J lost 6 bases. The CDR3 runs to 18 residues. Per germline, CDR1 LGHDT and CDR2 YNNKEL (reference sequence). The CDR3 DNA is TGTGCCAGCAGCCAGATCAGCGGGAGCTCGAGGCACCCCGGGGAGCTGTTTTTT. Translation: CASSQISGSSRHPGELFF. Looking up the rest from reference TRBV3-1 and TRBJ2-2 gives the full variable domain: DTAVSQTPKYLVTQMGNDKSIKCEQNLGHDTMYWYKQDSKKFLKIMFSYNNKELIINETVPNRFSPKSPDKAHLNLHINSLELGDSAVYFCASSQISGSSRHPGELFFGEGSRLTVL.

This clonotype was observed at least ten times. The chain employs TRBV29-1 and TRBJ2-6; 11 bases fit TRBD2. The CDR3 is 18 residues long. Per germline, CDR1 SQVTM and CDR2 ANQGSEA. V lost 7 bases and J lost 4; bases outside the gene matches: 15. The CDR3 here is CSAAGTSGETSGANVLTF. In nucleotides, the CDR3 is TGCAGCGCCGCCGGGACTAGCGGAGAAACCTCCGGGGCCAACGTCCTGACTTTC. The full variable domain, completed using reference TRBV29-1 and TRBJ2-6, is SAVISQKPSRDICQRGTSLTIQCQVDSQVTMMFWYRQQPGQSLTLIATANQGSEATYESGFVIDKFPISRPNLTFSTLTVSNMSPEDSSIYLCSAAGTSGETSGANVLTFGAGSRLTVL.

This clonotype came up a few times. The CDR3 protein is CASSQEGTGGGHGYTF. In nucleotides, the CDR3 is TGTGCCAGCAGCCAAGAAGGGACAGGGGGAGGACATGGCTACACCTTC. This chain joins TRBV3-1 and TRBJ1-2; 11 bases fit TRBD1. Trimming at V came to 0 bases and at J to 6 bases, leaving 6 bases not matched to a gene. The CDR3 is 16 residues long. Germline V CDR1 and CDR2: LGHDT, YNNKEL (reference sequence). The full variable domain, with the rest looked up from reference TRBV3-1 and TRBJ1-2, is DTAVSQTPKYLVTQMGNDKSIKCEQNLGHDTMYWYKQDSKKFLKIMFSYNNKELIINETVPNRFSPKSPDKAHLNLHINSLELGDSAVYFCASSQEGTGGGHGYTFGSGTRLTVV.

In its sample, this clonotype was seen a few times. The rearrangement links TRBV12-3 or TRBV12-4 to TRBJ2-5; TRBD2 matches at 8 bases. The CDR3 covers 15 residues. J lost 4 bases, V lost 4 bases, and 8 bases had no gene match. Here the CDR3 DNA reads TGTGCCAGCAGTTCCGGGGGGGAGGTCGTAGAGACCCAGTACTTC. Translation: CASSSGGEVVETQYF.

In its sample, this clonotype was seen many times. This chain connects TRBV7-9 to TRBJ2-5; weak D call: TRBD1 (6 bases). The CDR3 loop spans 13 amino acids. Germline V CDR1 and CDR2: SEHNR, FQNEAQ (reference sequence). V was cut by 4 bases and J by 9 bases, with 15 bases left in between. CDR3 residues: CASSSTQGTAQYF. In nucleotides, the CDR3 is TGTGCCAGCAGCTCAACGCAGGGGACGGCCCAGTACTTC.

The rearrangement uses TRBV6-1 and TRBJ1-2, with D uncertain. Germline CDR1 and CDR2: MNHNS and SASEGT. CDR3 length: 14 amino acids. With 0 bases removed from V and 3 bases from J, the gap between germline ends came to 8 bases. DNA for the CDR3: TGTGCCAGCAGTGAAGCGCATTCCTACTATGGCTACACCTTC. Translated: CASSEAHSYYGYTF.

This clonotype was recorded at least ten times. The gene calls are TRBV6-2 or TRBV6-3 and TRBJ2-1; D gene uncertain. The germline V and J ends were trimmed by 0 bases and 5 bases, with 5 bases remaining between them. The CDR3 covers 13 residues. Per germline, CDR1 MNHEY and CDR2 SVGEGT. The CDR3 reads CASSYSLNNEQFF. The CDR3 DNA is TGTGCCAGCAGTTACTCCCTGAACAATGAGCAGTTCTTC.

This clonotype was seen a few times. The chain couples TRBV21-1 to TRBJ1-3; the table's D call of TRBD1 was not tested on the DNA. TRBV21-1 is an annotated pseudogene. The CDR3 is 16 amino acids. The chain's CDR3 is CASSKGGRDSGNTIYF. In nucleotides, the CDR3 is TGTGCCAGCAGCAAAGGAGGCAGGGACTCTGGAAACACCATATATTTT.

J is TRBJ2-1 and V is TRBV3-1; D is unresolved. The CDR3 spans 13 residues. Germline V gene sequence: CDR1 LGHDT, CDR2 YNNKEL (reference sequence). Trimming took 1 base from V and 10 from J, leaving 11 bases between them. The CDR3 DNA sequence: TGTGCCAGCAGCCAAGTCGCAACGAGCGAGCAGTTCTTC. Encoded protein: CASSQVATSEQFF.

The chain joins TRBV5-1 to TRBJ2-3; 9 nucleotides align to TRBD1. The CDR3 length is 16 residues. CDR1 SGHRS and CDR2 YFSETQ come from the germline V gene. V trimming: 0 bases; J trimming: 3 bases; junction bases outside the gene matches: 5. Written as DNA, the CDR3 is TGCGCCAGCAGCTTGGATTTACAGGGGGCGACAGATACGCAGTATTTT. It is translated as CASSLDLQGATDTQYF.

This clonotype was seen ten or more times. In nucleotides, the CDR3 is TGCGCCAGCAGCTTAAGGGCAACTAATGAAAAACTGTTTTTT. Translating it yields CASSLRATNEKLFF. The chain carries TRBV5-1 and TRBJ1-4; no clear D. Germline CDR1 reads SGHRS; CDR2 reads YFSETQ. V was trimmed by 2 bases and J by 0 bases, leaving 5 bases between them. CDR3 length equals 14 residues.

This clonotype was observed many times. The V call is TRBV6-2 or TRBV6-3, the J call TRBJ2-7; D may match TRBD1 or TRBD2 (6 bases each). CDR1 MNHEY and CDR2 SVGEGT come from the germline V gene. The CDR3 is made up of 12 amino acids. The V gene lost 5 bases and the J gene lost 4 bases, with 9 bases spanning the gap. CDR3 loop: CASSKGGYEQYF. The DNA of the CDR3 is TGTGCCAGCAGTAAAGGGGGGTACGAGCAGTACTTC.

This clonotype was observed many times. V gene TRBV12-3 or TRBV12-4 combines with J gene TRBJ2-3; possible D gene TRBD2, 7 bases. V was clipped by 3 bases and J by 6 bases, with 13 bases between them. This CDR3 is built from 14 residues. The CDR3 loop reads CASSFGGGLDTQYF. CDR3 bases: TGTGCCAGCAGTTTTGGGGGGGGCCTCGATACGCAGTATTTT.

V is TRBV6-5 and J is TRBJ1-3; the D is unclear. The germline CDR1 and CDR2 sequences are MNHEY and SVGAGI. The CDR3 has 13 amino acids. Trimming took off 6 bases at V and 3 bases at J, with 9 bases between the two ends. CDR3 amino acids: CASSETFGNTIYF. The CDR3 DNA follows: TGTGCCAGCAGCGAAACCTTTGGAAACACCATATATTTT.